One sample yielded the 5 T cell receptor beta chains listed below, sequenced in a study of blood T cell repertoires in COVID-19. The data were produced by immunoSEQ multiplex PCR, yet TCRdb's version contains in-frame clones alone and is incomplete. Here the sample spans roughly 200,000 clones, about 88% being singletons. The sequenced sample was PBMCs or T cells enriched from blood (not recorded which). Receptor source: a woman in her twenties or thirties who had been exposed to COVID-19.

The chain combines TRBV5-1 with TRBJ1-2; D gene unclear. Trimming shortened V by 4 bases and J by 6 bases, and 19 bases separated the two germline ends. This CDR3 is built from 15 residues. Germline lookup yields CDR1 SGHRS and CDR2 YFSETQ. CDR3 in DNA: TGCGCCAGCAGCGAATCACACCAGGCCGGGGATGGCTACACCTTC. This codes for CASSESHQAGDGYTF. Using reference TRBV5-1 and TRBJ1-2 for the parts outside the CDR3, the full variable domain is KAGVTQTPRYLIKTRGQQVTLSCSPISGHRSVSWYQQTPGQGLQFLFEYFSETQRNKGNFPGRFSGRQFSNSRSEMNVSTLELGDSALYLCASSESHQAGDGYTFGSGTRLTVV.

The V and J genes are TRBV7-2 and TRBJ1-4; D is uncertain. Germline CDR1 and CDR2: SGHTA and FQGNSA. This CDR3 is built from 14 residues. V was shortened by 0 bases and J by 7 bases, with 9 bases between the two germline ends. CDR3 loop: CASSLAGLGEKLFF. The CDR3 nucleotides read TGTGCCAGCAGCTTAGCTGGGCTTGGTGAAAAACTGTTTTTT.

The CDR3 nucleotides read TGTGCCATCAAGATCGGGACTACCGTAGGCGAGCAGTACTTC. Encoded protein: CAIKIGTTVGEQYF. The V and J genes are TRBV10-3 and TRBJ2-7; 7 nucleotides align to TRBD2. CDR1 ENHRY and CDR2 SYGVKD come from the germline V gene. There are 14 residues in the CDR3. The junction had 12 bases not matched to a gene; V was cut back by 7 bases and J by 6 bases.

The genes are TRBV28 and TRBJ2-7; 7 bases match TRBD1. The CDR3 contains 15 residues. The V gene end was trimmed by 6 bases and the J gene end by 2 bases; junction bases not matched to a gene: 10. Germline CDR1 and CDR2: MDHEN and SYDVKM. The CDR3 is CASSQDETGTYEQYF. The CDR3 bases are TGTGCCAGCAGCCAAGACGAGACAGGGACCTACGAGCAGTACTTC.

CDR3 region: CASSWSLDTGELFF. Written as DNA, the CDR3 is TGTGCCAGCAGTTGGAGTTTGGACACCGGGGAGCTGTTTTTT. The V gene is TRBV6-5, the J gene TRBJ2-2; unclear D gene. V was clipped by 4 bases and J by 3 bases, with 9 bases between them. The germline CDR1 and CDR2 sequences are MNHEY and SVGAGI. The CDR3 totals 14 residues.